This paragraph covers one T cell receptor (beta chain) sequence. Antigen specificity is unknown. These data belong to a study of shared clonotypes between healthy human individuals. Overall study findings and caveats: Several donors showed sharing of approximately 4.7% of naive CD4 clonotypes.

CDR1 ENHRY and CDR2 SYGVKD come from the germline V gene. Deletions cut 4 bases from V and 0 bases from J, with 14 bases between. The CDR3 has 16 amino acids. The assay ran at deep level. Each replicate PCR on the sorted subsets used approximately 200 ng DNA (roughly 32,000 T cell genomes). Using immunoSEQ multiplex PCR, the repertoire was profiled, and TCRdb retains in-frame clones only, with some absent. This table has approximately 1.4 million clones, 95% to 99% appearing once. The chain carries TRBV10-3 and TRBJ2-3; D may be TRBD1 or TRBD2 (6 bases each). The receptor was derived from a man aged 30 to 39 in good health. Sequenced: naive CD4+ T cells sorted from blood. Regarding subset: CD45RA+ positively selected. CDR3 DNA sequence: TGTGCCATCAGTGGGAGGGGGAGGTCTAGCACAGATACGCAGTATTTT. It is translated as CAISGRGRSSTDTQYF.